This entry lists 14 T cell receptor beta chains sequenced from one sample in a study of cytomegalovirus exposure and HLA in healthy donors (dated by TCRdb to the late 2010s). Libraries were prepared through the immunoSEQ multiplex PCR assay. A mixture of 60 forward primers for TCR Vbeta segments and 13 reverse primers for TCR Jbeta segments was used in the multiplex PCR. TCRdb took this table from immuneACCESS and kept in-frame rearrangements with V and J called. Such tables lack part of the clones; where checked against another copy, unresolved V genes explain under half of the gap, and the rest is unexplained. The sample profile shows 150,000 to 200,000 clones; around 79% of them were found once. The top ten constitute about 0.36% of the sample. Input material: PBMCs. The receptors were sampled from a male donor in good health and CMV-seropositive.

The chain uses TRBV4-2 and TRBJ2-7; the D gene is possibly TRBD1 (6 bases). V dropped 0 bases and J dropped 6 bases, with 21 bases sitting between them. The CDR3 has 17 residues. Per germline, CDR1 LGHNA and CDR2 YNFKEQ. CDR3 in amino acids: CASSQDATTGVTSEQYF. CDR3 DNA: TGTGCCAGCAGCCAAGATGCAACGACAGGAGTGACGAGCGAGCAGTACTTC.

This CDR3 is CASSLGPLISEQYF. CDR3 nucleotide sequence: TGTGCCAGCAGCTTAGGTCCCTTGATCTCCGAGCAGTACTTC. The V gene is TRBV7-3, the J gene TRBJ2-5; D gene ambiguous. The J call may be mistaken, given a closer DNA end match to TRBJ2-7. The CDR3 runs 14 residues. In germline, CDR1 is SGHTA, CDR2 FQGTGA.

This clone was counted between two and nine times. The chain joins TRBV14 to TRBJ1-6, with D unresolved. The CDR3 covers 14 residues. The ends were cut back, 0 bases at V and 10 bases at J, with 10 bases in the middle. Germline V lookup: CDR1 SGHDN, CDR2 FVKESK. CDR3 sequence: CASSQDRRYSPLHF. As DNA, the CDR3 is TGTGCCAGCAGCCAAGATCGGAGGTACTCACCCCTCCACTTT. Filled out from reference TRBV14 and TRBJ1-6, the complete variable domain reads EAGVTQFPSHSVIEKGQTVTLRCDPISGHDNLYWYRRVMGKEIKFLLHFVKESKQDESGMPNNRFLAERTGGTYSTLKVQPAELEDSGVYFCASSQDRRYSPLHFGNGTRLTVT.

This clone was recorded a few times. V gene TRBV5-1 combines with J gene TRBJ2-1; 11 nucleotides match TRBD2. V dropped 2 bases and J dropped 5; count of bases not matched to a gene: 18. CDR1 is SGHRS and CDR2 is YFSETQ in the germline V gene. The CDR3 contains 20 residues. The CDR3 DNA reads as TGCGCCAGCAGCTTACCCGGGGGGCTAGCGGGAGGAGGACGTCACAATGAGCAGTTCTTC. Translation gives CASSLPGGLAGGGRHNEQFF.

The rearrangement links TRBV5-4 to TRBJ2-3; TRBD1 might be the D (6 bases). Trimming cost V 4 bases and J 1 base, with 16 bases left between them. The CDR3 totals 16 residues. CDR1 and CDR2 from the germline V gene are SGHNT and YYREEE (reference sequence). In nucleotides, the CDR3 is TGTGCCAGCAGCCCAAAAAAGGGGGTGGGCACAGATACGCAGTATTTT. Its protein is CASSPKKGVGTDTQYF.

The chain is built from TRBV18 and TRBJ2-1; TRBD1 agrees at 9 bases. Per germline, CDR1 KGHSH and CDR2 LQKENI. The CDR3 has 14 amino acids. V was clipped by 6 bases and J by 6 bases; unmatched bases: 6. CDR3: CASSPGQGSNEQFF. In nucleotides, the CDR3 is TGTGCCAGCTCTCCGGGACAGGGAAGCAATGAGCAGTTCTTC.

The V and J genes are TRBV28 and TRBJ1-1; unclear D gene. Germline CDR1 reads MDHEN; CDR2 reads SYDVKM. The CDR3 is made up of 12 amino acids. Trimming took 3 bases from V and 4 from J, leaving 6 bases between them. The CDR3 loop reads CASSFGGTEAFF. The CDR3 region has the DNA TGTGCCAGCAGTTTCGGTGGCACTGAAGCTTTCTTT.

This clone appeared once. V and J are TRBV27 and TRBJ2-7; D uncertain. This CDR3 is built from 11 residues. CDR1 and CDR2 (germline): MNHEY, SMNVEV (reference sequence). Trimming pared 3 bases from V and 4 bases from J, leaving 4 bases between. CDR3 loop: CASSFRYEQYF. In DNA form, the CDR3 reads TGTGCCAGCAGTTTTCGGTACGAGCAGTACTTC.

The V and J genes are TRBV23-1 and TRBJ1-5, with D uncertain. TRBV23-1 qualifies as an ORF whose function is uncertain. The CDR3 has 17 amino acids. V was clipped by 4 bases and J by 2 bases, with 18 bases between them. The CDR3 sequence: CASSLRNLRLGNQPQHF. The CDR3 region has the DNA TGCGCCAGCAGTCTTCGGAATCTGAGGTTGGGCAATCAGCCCCAGCATTTT.

The genes are TRBV30 and TRBJ2-7; possibly TRBD2 for D (6 bases). Germline V lookup: CDR1 GTSNPN, CDR2 SVGIG (reference sequence). There are 15 residues in the CDR3. V lost 1 base and J lost 4, with 17 bases in between. CDR3 sequence (DNA): TGTGCCTGGAGTGATACGGGGGTAGCGTCTTACGAGCAGTACTTC. Its translation: CAWSDTGVASYEQYF.

This clone was picked up a small number of times. The chain links TRBV7-9 to TRBJ2-4, with 7 bases identical to TRBD2. The ends lost 5 bases at V and 8 bases at J; junction bases unmatched: 6. Germline V lookup: CDR1 SEHNR, CDR2 FQNEAQ (reference sequence). The CDR3 is 13 residues long. This chain's CDR3 is CASSGGGFHIQYF. DNA of the CDR3: TGTGCCAGCAGCGGGGGGGGGTTTCACATTCAGTACTTC.

This clone was seen a few times. This chain connects TRBV19 to TRBJ2-1, with 11 bases matching TRBD2. Looked up from germline, CDR1 is LNHDA and CDR2 is SQIVND (reference sequence). The CDR3 runs to 13 residues. V lost 7 bases to trimming and J lost 8 bases; unmatched junction nucleotides: 4. The CDR3 bases are TGTGCCAGTACCAGACTAGCGGGGCATGAGCAGTTCTTC. Its protein product is CASTRLAGHEQFF.

This chain uses TRBV4-3 with TRBJ2-5; D not certain. The CDR3 is 13 residues long. CDR1 is LGHNA, CDR2 YSLEER, per germline. V lost 0 bases and J lost 5, with 7 bases in between. In DNA form, the CDR3 reads TGCGCCAGCAGCCAAGATTATGCGGAGACCCAGTACTTC. Translating it yields CASSQDYAETQYF.

The genes are TRBV5-4 and TRBJ2-5; D unresolved. CDR3 length: 13 residues. The germline V gene encodes CDR1 SGHNT and CDR2 YYREEE (reference sequence). The V and J ends lost 3 bases and 5 bases respectively, with 11 bases between them. The CDR3 nucleotides read TGTGCCAGCAGCTGGTCGGGTGGGGAGACCCAGTACTTC. Protein product: CASSWSGGETQYF.